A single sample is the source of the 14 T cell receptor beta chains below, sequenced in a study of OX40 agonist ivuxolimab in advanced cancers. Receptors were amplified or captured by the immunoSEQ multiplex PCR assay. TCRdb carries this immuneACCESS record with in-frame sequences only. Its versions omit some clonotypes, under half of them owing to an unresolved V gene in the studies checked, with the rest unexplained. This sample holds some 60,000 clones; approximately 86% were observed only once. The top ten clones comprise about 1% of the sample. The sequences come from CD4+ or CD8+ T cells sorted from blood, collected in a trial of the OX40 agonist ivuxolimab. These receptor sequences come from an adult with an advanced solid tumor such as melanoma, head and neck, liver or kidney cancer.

For the CDR3, the DNA is TGTGCCAGCAGCTTAGTTTCAGACCACCTGGGTAACTATGGCTACACCTTC. This codes for CASSLVSDHLGNYGYTF. The V call is TRBV7-9, the J call TRBJ1-2; D remains ambiguous. Germline V gene data show CDR1 as SEHNR and CDR2 as FQNEAQ (reference sequence). The V gene lost 1 base and the J gene lost 1 base, with 16 bases spanning the gap. The CDR3 runs 17 residues.

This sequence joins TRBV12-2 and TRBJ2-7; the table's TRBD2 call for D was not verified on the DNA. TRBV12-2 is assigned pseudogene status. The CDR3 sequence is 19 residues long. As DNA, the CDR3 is TGTGCAAGTCGCTCCAGGACTAGCGGGAGGGCCACTCCATATTACGAGCAGTACTTC. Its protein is CASRSRTSGRATPYYEQYF.

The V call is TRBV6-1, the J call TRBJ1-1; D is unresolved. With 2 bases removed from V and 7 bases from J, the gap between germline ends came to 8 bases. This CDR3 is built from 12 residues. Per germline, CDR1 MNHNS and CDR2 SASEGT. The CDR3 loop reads CASSERASEAFF. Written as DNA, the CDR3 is TGTGCCAGCAGTGAAAGGGCCAGTGAAGCTTTCTTT.

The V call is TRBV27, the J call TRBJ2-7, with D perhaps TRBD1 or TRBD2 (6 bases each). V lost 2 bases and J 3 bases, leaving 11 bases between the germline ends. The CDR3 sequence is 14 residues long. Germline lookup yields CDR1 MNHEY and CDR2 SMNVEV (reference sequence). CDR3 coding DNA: TGTGCCAGCAGTTTAGGAGGGGGTAACTACGAGCAGTACTTC. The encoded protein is CASSLGGGNYEQYF.

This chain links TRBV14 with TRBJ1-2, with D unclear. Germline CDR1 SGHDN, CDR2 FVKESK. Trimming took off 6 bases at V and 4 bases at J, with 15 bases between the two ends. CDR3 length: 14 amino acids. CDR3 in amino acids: CASRPWQVSYGYTF. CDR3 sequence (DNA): TGTGCCAGCAGGCCGTGGCAGGTCAGCTATGGCTACACCTTC.

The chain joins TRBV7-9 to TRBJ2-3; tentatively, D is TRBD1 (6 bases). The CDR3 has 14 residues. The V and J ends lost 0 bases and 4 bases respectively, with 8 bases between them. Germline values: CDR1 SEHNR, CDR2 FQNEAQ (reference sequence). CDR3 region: CASSLATGPDTQYF. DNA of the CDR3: TGTGCCAGCAGCTTAGCCACAGGGCCAGATACGCAGTATTTT.

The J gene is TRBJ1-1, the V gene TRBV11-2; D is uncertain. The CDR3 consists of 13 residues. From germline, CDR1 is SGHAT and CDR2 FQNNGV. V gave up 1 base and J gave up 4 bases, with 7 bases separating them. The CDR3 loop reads CASSLATFTEAFF. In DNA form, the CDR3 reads TGTGCCAGCAGCTTAGCAACGTTCACTGAAGCTTTCTTT.

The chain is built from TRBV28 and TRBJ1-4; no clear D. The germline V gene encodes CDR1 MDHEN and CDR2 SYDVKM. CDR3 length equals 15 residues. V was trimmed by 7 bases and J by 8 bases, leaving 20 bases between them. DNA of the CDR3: TGTGCCAGCACCCTCCCCACGCTCCGGAACGAAAAACTGTTTTTT. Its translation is CASTLPTLRNEKLFF.

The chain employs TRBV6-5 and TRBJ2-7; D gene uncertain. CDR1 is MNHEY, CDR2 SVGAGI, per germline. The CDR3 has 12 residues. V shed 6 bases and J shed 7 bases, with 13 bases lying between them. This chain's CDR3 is CASRTHPREQYF. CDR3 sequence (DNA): TGTGCCAGCAGAACCCACCCAAGGGAGCAGTACTTC.

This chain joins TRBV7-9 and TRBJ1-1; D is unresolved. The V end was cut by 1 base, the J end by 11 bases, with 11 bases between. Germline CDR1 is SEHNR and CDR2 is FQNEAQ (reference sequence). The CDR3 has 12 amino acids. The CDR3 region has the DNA TGTGCCAGCAGCTTAGTGGTCGAAGGCGCTTTCTTT. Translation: CASSLVVEGAFF. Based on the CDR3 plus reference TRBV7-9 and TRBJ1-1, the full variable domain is DTGVSQNPRHKITKRGQNVTFRCDPISEHNRLYWYRQTLGQGPEFLTYFQNEAQLEKSRLLSDRFSAERPKGSFSTLEIQRTEQGDSAMYLCASSLVVEGAFFGQGTRLTVV.

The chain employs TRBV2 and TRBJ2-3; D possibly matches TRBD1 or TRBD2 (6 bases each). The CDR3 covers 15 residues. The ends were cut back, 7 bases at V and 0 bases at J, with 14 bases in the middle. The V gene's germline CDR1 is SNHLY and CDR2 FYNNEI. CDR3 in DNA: TGTGCCAGCAACGTGCAGGGGACTAGCACAGATACGCAGTATTTT. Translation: CASNVQGTSTDTQYF.

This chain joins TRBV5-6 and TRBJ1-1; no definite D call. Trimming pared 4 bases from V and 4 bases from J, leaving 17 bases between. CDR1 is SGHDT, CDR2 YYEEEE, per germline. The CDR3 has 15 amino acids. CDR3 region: CASSPRRAGVTEAFF. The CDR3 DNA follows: TGTGCCAGCAGCCCCCGGCGGGCCGGTGTCACTGAAGCTTTCTTT.

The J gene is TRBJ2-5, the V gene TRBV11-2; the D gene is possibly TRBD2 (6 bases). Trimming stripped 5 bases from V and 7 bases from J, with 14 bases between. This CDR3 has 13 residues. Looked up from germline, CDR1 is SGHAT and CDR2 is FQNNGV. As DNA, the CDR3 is TGTGCCAGCAGCCGGGAGAGGGCTTGGACCCAGTACTTC. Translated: CASSRERAWTQYF.

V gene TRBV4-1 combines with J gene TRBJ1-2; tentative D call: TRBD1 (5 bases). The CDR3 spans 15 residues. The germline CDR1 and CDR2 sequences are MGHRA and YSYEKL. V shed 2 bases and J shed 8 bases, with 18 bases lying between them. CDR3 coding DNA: TGCGCCAGCAGCCAATTATGGCCCGGGGGGGAGGGCTACACCTTC. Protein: CASSQLWPGGEGYTF.